The T cell receptor beta chain under discussion was sequenced for a study of a mutant IDH1 vaccine in newly diagnosed glioma. Using immunoSEQ multiplex PCR, the repertoire was profiled, and TCRdb retains in-frame clones only, with some absent. This table has approximately 38,000 clones, 70% to 90% appearing once. V shed 4 bases and J 7 bases; nucleotides not matched to a gene: 9. Germline V gene sequence: CDR1 SGHNT, CDR2 YYREEE (reference sequence). The CDR3 sequence is 15 residues long. This clone was observed a handful of times. No antigen is known for it. The time point was: week 5, during vaccination. One vaccine dose held 300 ug of mutant IDH1 20-mer peptide and came with topical imiquimod.

V usage is TRBV5-4 and J usage is TRBJ2-1; TRBD2 matches at 9 bases. The sequence came from a man aged 35 to 55 with glioma. The source was PBMCs, collected from a glioma patient whose treatment included an IDH1 peptide vaccine. CDR3 in amino acids: CASSLALAGWNEQFF. The CDR3 region has the DNA TGTGCCAGCAGCCTCGCCCTAGCGGGATGGAATGAGCAGTTCTTC.